This passage covers 29 T cell receptor beta chains from one sample sequenced in a study of shared clonotypes between healthy human individuals. Clones were read by immunoSEQ multiplex PCR, and TCRdb kept only the in-frame ones, dropping some. The sample lists approximately 480,000 clones; over 60% were seen once. Material: PBMCs. These receptors were taken from a woman in her forties in good health. Some clones in this sample may be carry-over from other donors' samples.

This clone was observed a few times. The V and J genes are TRBV15 and TRBJ1-5, with TRBD1 as a possible D gene (6 bases). The CDR3 has 15 amino acids. V was pared by 1 base and J by 3 bases, with 10 bases between. The germline V gene encodes CDR1 LNHNV and CDR2 YYDKDF (reference sequence). The chain's CDR3 is CATSRGGTSNQPQHF. In nucleotides, the CDR3 is TGTGCCACCAGCAGAGGGGGGACATCCAATCAGCCCCAGCATTTT.

The chain couples TRBV21-1 to TRBJ1-1. TRBV21-1 corresponds to a pseudogene. This CDR3 is built from 10 residues. The CDR3 here is CASNSPGAFF. CDR3 nucleotides: TGTGCCAGCAACTCCCCCGGGGCTTTCTTT.

The chain uses TRBV5-1 and TRBJ1-2, with D unresolved. CDR1 and CDR2 (germline): SGHRS, YFSETQ. V was cut by 4 bases and J by 3 bases, with 10 bases left in between. This CDR3 is built from 13 residues. CDR3 sequence reads: CASSPDGDYGYTF. The CDR3 nucleotides read TGCGCCAGCAGCCCCGACGGTGACTATGGCTACACCTTC. The variable domain in full, completed from reference TRBV5-1 and TRBJ1-2, reads KAGVTQTPRYLIKTRGQQVTLSCSPISGHRSVSWYQQTPGQGLQFLFEYFSETQRNKGNFPGRFSGRQFSNSRSEMNVSTLELGDSALYLCASSPDGDYGYTFGSGTRLTVV.

The V and J genes are TRBV14 and TRBJ2-4; no definite D call. The germline CDR1 and CDR2 sequences are SGHDN and FVKESK. The CDR3 runs 17 residues. V gave up 1 base and J gave up 4 bases, with 17 bases separating them. CDR3 nucleotides: TGTGCCAGCAGCCAAGCGTACAGCCTTTTAGAAAAAAACATTCAGTACTTC. Its protein product is CASSQAYSLLEKNIQYF.

The gene calls are TRBV5-8 and TRBJ1-1; possibly TRBD1 for D (5 bases). Trimming left V 0 bases short and J 0 bases short, with 12 bases between. The V gene's germline CDR1 is SGHTS and CDR2 YDEGEE. This CDR3 spans 16 amino acids. In DNA form, the CDR3 reads TGTGCCAGCAGCTTGGATCATACAGGCCTGAACACTGAAGCTTTCTTT. The encoded protein is CASSLDHTGLNTEAFF. Variable domain in full (rest from reference TRBV5-8 and TRBJ1-1): EAGVTQSPTHLIKTRGQQATLRCSPISGHTSVYWYQQALGLGLQFLLWYDEGEERNRGNFPPRFSGRQFPNYSSELNVNALELEDSALYLCASSLDHTGLNTEAFFGQGTRLTVV.

The chain carries TRBV30 and TRBJ2-3; 9 nucleotides agree with TRBD1. The CDR3 covers 17 residues. Germline V lookup: CDR1 GTSNPN, CDR2 SVGIG (reference sequence). Unmatched junction bases numbered 11, after V lost 2 bases and J lost 2 bases. The CDR3 DNA reads as TGTGCCTGGAGTCCGCGCCCGGGACAGGGAAACACAGATACGCAGTATTTT. As protein: CAWSPRPGQGNTDTQYF.

This clone was seen just once. The chain links TRBV15 to TRBJ2-5, with 9 bases matching TRBD2. Germline CDR1 and CDR2: LNHNV and YYDKDF (reference sequence). There are 18 residues in the CDR3. V shed 0 bases and J 5 bases; nucleotides not matched to a gene: 13. The CDR3 reads CATSRELAGAVLVETQYF. CDR3 coding DNA: TGTGCCACCAGCAGAGAATTAGCGGGAGCTGTTTTGGTGGAGACCCAGTACTTC.

This clone occurred many times. V and J are TRBV4-1 and TRBJ2-7; D not certain. There are 13 residues in the CDR3. The ends were cut back, 3 bases at V and 7 bases at J, with 13 bases in the middle. Germline V gene data show CDR1 as MGHRA and CDR2 as YSYEKL. The CDR3 loop reads CASSQLDPIEQYF. The CDR3 region has the DNA TGCGCCAGCAGCCAGCTAGACCCAATAGAGCAGTACTTC.

CDR3 sequence (DNA): TGCGCCAGCAGCCCGGGACTAGTCTCTGGGGAGCAGTACTTC. It yields the protein CASSPGLVSGEQYF. This chain connects TRBV4-3 to TRBJ2-7, with 8 bases that match TRBD2. Germline V CDR1 and CDR2: LGHNA, YSLEER. V lost 4 bases to trimming and J lost 7 bases; unmatched junction nucleotides: 9. There are 14 residues in the CDR3.

This chain uses TRBV28 with TRBJ2-5; 7 positions agree with TRBD1. This CDR3 has 15 residues. After removal of 2 bases from V and 1 base from J, the junction contained 4 bases not matched to a gene. Germline V gene data show CDR1 as MDHEN and CDR2 as SYDVKM. CDR3 sequence (DNA): TGTGCCAGCAGTTTAGCCACAGGGGCCCAAGAGACCCAGTACTTC. This encodes CASSLATGAQETQYF.

V and J are TRBV6-1 and TRBJ2-5, with 11 positions matching TRBD1. Germline assignment: CDR1 MNHNS and CDR2 SASEGT. CDR3 size: 14 residues. V lost 7 bases to trimming and J lost 4 bases; unmatched junction nucleotides: 5. The CDR3 region is CASTRDRGSETQYF. CDR3 in DNA: TGTGCCAGCACCCGGGACAGGGGGTCAGAGACCCAGTACTTC.

This clone appeared many times. The chain joins TRBV7-9 to TRBJ1-6; D ambiguous. V lost 5 bases and J 4 bases, leaving 9 bases between the germline ends. CDR3 length: 14 amino acids. Germline V CDR1 and CDR2: SEHNR, FQNEAQ (reference sequence). The CDR3 region is CASSVEQYNSPLHF. The CDR3 DNA reads TGTGCCAGCAGCGTTGAGCAGTATAATTCACCCCTCCACTTT.

The J gene is TRBJ2-1, the V gene TRBV19, with D unclear. Trimming shortened V by 6 bases and J by 5 bases, and 11 bases separated the two germline ends. This CDR3 has 13 residues. From germline, CDR1 is LNHDA and CDR2 SQIVND (reference sequence). The CDR3 protein is CASSYYVDNEQFF. The CDR3 region has the DNA TGTGCCAGTAGCTACTACGTGGACAATGAGCAGTTCTTC.

This clone was observed a few times. The genes are TRBV6-1 and TRBJ1-1; D might be TRBD1 (5 bases). The germline gives CDR1 MNHNS, CDR2 SASEGT. V was clipped by 9 bases and J by 2 bases, with 16 bases between them. The CDR3 contains 14 residues. CDR3 in amino acids: CASNRDEFNTEAFF. The CDR3 DNA sequence: TGTGCCAGTAACCGGGACGAGTTTAACACTGAAGCTTTCTTT.

The V and J genes are TRBV6-5 and TRBJ2-7; no clear D gene. V was trimmed by 3 bases and J by 3 bases, leaving 12 bases between them. This CDR3 has 14 residues. Germline loops: CDR1 MNHEY, CDR2 SVGAGI. The CDR3 sequence: CASSYTGGDYEQYF. CDR3 DNA: TGTGCCAGCAGTTATACGGGTGGTGACTACGAGCAGTACTTC.

The chain combines TRBV5-6 with TRBJ1-5; no clear D gene. V was cut by 0 bases and J by 1 base, with 8 bases left in between. Germline CDR1 reads SGHDT; CDR2 reads YYEEEE. CDR3 length: 15 amino acids. DNA for the CDR3: TGTGCCAGCAGCTTGGGAGGTAGGAGCAATCAGCCCCAGCATTTT. Translating gives CASSLGGRSNQPQHF.

The chain uses TRBV30 and TRBJ2-5, with D perhaps TRBD2 (5 bases). Germline V lookup: CDR1 GTSNPN, CDR2 SVGIG (reference sequence). V lost 3 bases and J 4 bases, leaving 15 bases between the germline ends. This CDR3 region has 14 residues. The CDR3 bases are TGTGCCTGGAGAGCACATCGTCGGGGAGAGACCCAGTACTTC. This encodes CAWRAHRRGETQYF.

A remark on this clone: One base away lies a much larger clone, so this may be a sequencing read error. The rearrangement joins TRBV29-1 to TRBJ1-1; no clear D. Trimming pared 7 bases from V and 2 bases from J, leaving 14 bases between. The CDR3 runs 13 residues. Germline CDR1 reads SQVTM; CDR2 reads ANQGSEA. The chain's CDR3 is CSGRLLGNTEAFF. The CDR3 region has the DNA TGCAGCGGTCGACTCCTGGGAAACACTGAAGCTTTCTTT.

The chain has TRBV28 and TRBJ1-2, with D hard to call. The V end was cut by 5 bases, the J end by 4 bases, with 17 bases between. This CDR3 is built from 15 residues. Germline V CDR1 and CDR2: MDHEN, SYDVKM. The CDR3 coding sequence is TGTGCCAGCAGTCCCCCTTCCCCCCAACTCTATGGCTACACCTTC. Residues: CASSPPSPQLYGYTF.

This chain links TRBV7-2 with TRBJ2-3, with 14 bases aligning to TRBD2. Losses at the gene ends were 3 bases for V and 6 bases for J; bases not matched to a gene: 5. This CDR3 is built from 16 residues. Looked up from germline, CDR1 is SGHTA and CDR2 is FQGNSA. DNA of the CDR3: TGTGCCAGCAGCTTTGGGACTAGCGGGAGAGGGGATACGCAGTATTTT. It yields the protein CASSFGTSGRGDTQYF.

The V gene is TRBV29-1, the J gene TRBJ2-1; TRBD2 is a possible D gene (5 bases). Germline CDR1 is SQVTM and CDR2 is ANQGSEA. Trimming took 1 base from V and 6 from J, leaving 13 bases between them. The CDR3 length is 14 residues. The CDR3 spells CSVEGAGILNEQFF. The CDR3 bases are TGCAGCGTTGAAGGAGCCGGGATTCTCAATGAGCAGTTCTTC.

The chain has TRBV7-7 and TRBJ2-7, with TRBD1 matching over 7 bases. After removal of 5 bases from V and 3 bases from J, the junction contained 10 bases not matched to a gene. The CDR3 consists of 15 residues. The germline V gene encodes CDR1 SSHAT and CDR2 FNYEAQ (reference sequence). The CDR3 DNA reads TGTGCCAGCAGCCCACACCCCGGGACAGTCTACGAGCAGTACTTC. This translates into CASSPHPGTVYEQYF.

At least ten counts were recorded for this clone. The CDR3 protein is CASSEWDRGLVEQYF. DNA of the CDR3: TGTGCCAGCAGTGAATGGGACAGGGGGCTAGTCGAGCAGTACTTC. The J gene is TRBJ2-7, the V gene TRBV2; 12 bases line up with TRBD1. Germline V gene lookup returns CDR1 SNHLY and CDR2 FYNNEI. The CDR3 length is 15 residues. Losses at the gene ends were 2 bases for V and 6 bases for J; bases not matched to a gene: 5.

This clone was counted once. V gene TRBV28 combines with J gene TRBJ1-5; no reliable D call. Germline CDR1 is MDHEN and CDR2 is SYDVKM. The germline V and J ends were trimmed by 6 bases and 5 bases, with 11 bases remaining between them. The CDR3 contains 13 residues. The CDR3 loop is CASSYRGHQPQHF. The CDR3, as DNA: TGTGCCAGCAGCTACCGTGGCCATCAGCCCCAGCATTTT.

The V and J genes are TRBV18 and TRBJ2-7, with D perhaps matching TRBD1 or TRBD2 (5 bases each). V lost 2 bases and J lost 6, with 14 bases in between. The CDR3 is 14 residues long. Germline V gives CDR1 KGHSH, CDR2 LQKENI. The CDR3 is CASSPSGTPREQYF. CDR3 nucleotide sequence: TGTGCCAGCTCACCATCCGGGACCCCCCGCGAGCAGTACTTC.

This clone was observed many times. The chain employs TRBV6-4 and TRBJ2-2; TRBD1 might be the D (6 bases). The CDR3 length is 13 residues. Trimming shortened V by 6 bases and J by 7 bases, and 12 bases separated the two germline ends. Germline V lookup: CDR1 MRHNA, CDR2 SNTAGT. This CDR3 reads CASSPDSHGELFF. For the CDR3, the DNA is TGTGCCAGCAGCCCGGACAGCCACGGGGAGCTGTTTTTT.

This chain connects TRBV14 to TRBJ2-6, with a possible D match to TRBD2 (5 bases). CDR3 length: 16 residues. Germline V gene lookup returns CDR1 SGHDN and CDR2 FVKESK. Trimming left V 5 bases short and J 0 bases short, with 11 bases between. CDR3 sequence reads: CASSKGLTSGANVLTF. The CDR3 DNA reads TGTGCCAGCAGCAAAGGACTGACCTCTGGGGCCAACGTCCTGACTTTC.

J is TRBJ2-1 and V is TRBV27, with 13 bases identical to TRBD2. The CDR3 consists of 15 residues. In germline, CDR1 is MNHEY, CDR2 SMNVEV (reference sequence). V trimming: 6 bases; J trimming: 5 bases; junction bases outside the gene matches: 4. The CDR3 DNA reads as TGTGCCAGCAGGAGACTAGCGGGAGGCGACAATGAGCAGTTCTTC. It encodes CASRRLAGGDNEQFF.

The V and J genes are TRBV30 and TRBJ1-5; D not certain. Trimming took 2 bases from V and 5 from J, leaving 10 bases between them. This CDR3 is built from 13 residues. Germline V gene lookup returns CDR1 GTSNPN and CDR2 SVGIG (reference sequence). In nucleotides, the CDR3 is TGTGCCTGGAGTTATAAGTCTGATCAGCCCCAGCATTTT. Translating it yields CAWSYKSDQPQHF.